This T cell receptor (beta chain) was sequenced during a study of long-term antiretroviral therapy in people with HIV. Version v3.0 of the immunoSEQ assay ran at survey level. The method was immunoSEQ multiplex PCR; TCRdb's version includes in-frame clones alone and lacks a portion of them. The sample yields around 28,000 clones, roughly 86% seen once. About this clone itself: Antigen specificity is unknown.

Every donor had one or more pre-ART and two or more post-ART PBMC samples. Findings and limits, study-wide: It was observed that HIV repertoires exhibited narrower CDR3 length ranges than controls.

From germline, CDR1 is ENHRY and CDR2 SYGVKD. The CDR3 has 15 amino acids. After removal of 3 bases from V and 2 bases from J, the junction contained 1 base not matched to a gene. The V call is TRBV10-3, the J call TRBJ2-1; 10 nucleotides align to TRBD2. The source is a woman in her 30s with HIV. Material: unsorted PBMCs, obtained 0.8 years after starting antiretroviral therapy. CDR3 protein: CAISESGGAYNEQFF. The CDR3 DNA follows: TGTGCCATCAGTGAAAGCGGGGGGGCCTACAATGAGCAGTTCTTC.